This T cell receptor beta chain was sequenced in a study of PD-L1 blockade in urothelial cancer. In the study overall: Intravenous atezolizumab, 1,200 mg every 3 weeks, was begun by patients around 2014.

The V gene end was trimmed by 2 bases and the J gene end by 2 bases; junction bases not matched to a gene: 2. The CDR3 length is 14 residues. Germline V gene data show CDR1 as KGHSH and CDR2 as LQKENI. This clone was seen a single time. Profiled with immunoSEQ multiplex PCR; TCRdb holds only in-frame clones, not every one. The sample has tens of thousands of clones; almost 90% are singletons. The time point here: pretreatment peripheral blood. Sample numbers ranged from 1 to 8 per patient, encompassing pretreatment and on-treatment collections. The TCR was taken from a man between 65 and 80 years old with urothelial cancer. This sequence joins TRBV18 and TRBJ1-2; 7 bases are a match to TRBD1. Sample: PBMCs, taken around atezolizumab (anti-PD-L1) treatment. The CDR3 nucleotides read TGTGCCAGCTCACCAGACAGGGTAAACTATGGCTACACCTTC. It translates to CASSPDRVNYGYTF.